The 32 T cell receptor beta chains reported below all come from one sample, sequenced in a study of Graves' ophthalmopathy and Graves' hyperthyroidism. The authors amplified TCR beta CDR3 regions, and they did so from RNA transcripts for repertoire sequencing. Scientists carried out first-round RT-PCR using HTBI primers and then a second-round multiplex PCR. TCRdb re-analysed the multiplex PCR reads in MiXCR, keeping a single row per CDR3 protein. Of some 390,000 distinct CDR3 sequences listed, about 18% were seen once; the top ten hold roughly 1.4%. The source material was peripheral blood. The receptors originated from a young woman with Graves' ophthalmopathy.

This chain joins TRBV12-3 or TRBV12-4 and TRBJ2-5, with D unresolved. Trimming shortened V by 2 bases and J by 3 bases, and 10 bases separated the two germline ends. The length of the CDR3 is 14 residues. In nucleotides, the CDR3 is TGTGCCAGCAGTTTAAGGTGGGGAAAAGAGACCCAGTACTTC. As protein: CASSLRWGKETQYF.

This clonotype was seen only a few times. The gene calls are TRBV6-5 and TRBJ2-7, with 9 bases matching TRBD2. The J segment lost 4 bases and the V segment lost 0 bases, leaving 4 bases of the junction unmatched. Germline V gene sequence: CDR1 MNHEY, CDR2 SVGAGI. This CDR3 spans 15 amino acids. The CDR3 coding sequence is TGTGCCAGCAGTTACTCTTCTAGCGGGAAGTACGAGCAGTACTTC. Residues: CASSYSSSGKYEQYF.

This clonotype has more than one count but fewer than ten. This rearrangement joins TRBV11-2 to TRBJ1-2; TRBD1 agrees at 8 bases. The CDR3 length is 16 residues. The germline gives CDR1 SGHAT, CDR2 FQNNGV. V lost 1 base, J lost 6 bases, and 10 bases stayed unmatched. CDR3: CASSLVHTDRVHGYTF. CDR3 bases: TGTGCCAGCAGCTTAGTCCACACGGACAGGGTCCATGGCTACACCTTC.

This clonotype was counted many times. The V and J genes are TRBV2 and TRBJ2-7, with D possibly being TRBD1 (5 bases). V lost 7 bases, J lost 2 bases, and 15 bases lay in between. Germline lookup yields CDR1 SNHLY and CDR2 FYNNEI. The CDR3 has 14 residues. In DNA form, the CDR3 reads TGTGCCAGCACCCGAGGACAAGGAGCCTACGAGCAGTACTTC. Translated, it gives CASTRGQGAYEQYF. The full variable domain, completed using reference TRBV2 and TRBJ2-7, is EPEVTQTPSHQVTQMGQEVILRCVPISNHLYFYWYRQILGQKVEFLVSFYNNEISEKSEIFDDQFSVERPDGSNFTLKIRSTKLEDSAMYFCASTRGQGAYEQYFGPGTRLTVT.

J is TRBJ2-2 and V is TRBV6-2 or TRBV6-3; D not certain. The CDR3 consists of 15 residues. Germline CDR1 MNHEY, CDR2 SVGEGT. With 7 bases removed from V and 0 bases from J, the gap between germline ends came to 12 bases. The CDR3 DNA reads TGTGCCAGCAAAGAGAGCAGGACGAACACCGGGGAGCTGTTTTTT. Translated, it gives CASKESRTNTGELFF.

This clonotype was picked up many times. The J gene is TRBJ1-5, the V gene TRBV6-2 or TRBV6-3, with TRBD1 identical over 7 bases. CDR1 MNHEY and CDR2 SVGEGT come from the germline V gene. CDR3 length equals 15 residues. V trimming: 6 bases; J trimming: 1 base; junction bases outside the gene matches: 6. The CDR3 loop is CASRSTQGSNQPQHF. The CDR3 nucleotides read TGTGCCAGCAGGTCCACACAGGGGAGCAATCAGCCCCAGCATTTT.

The CDR3 region has the DNA TGCAGTGCTAGCTCCTCTGAAGACTATGGCTACACCTTC. Residues: CSASSSEDYGYTF. The genes are TRBV20-1 and TRBJ1-2; D unclear. V was shortened by 3 bases and J by 3 bases, with 11 bases between the two germline ends. Germline V gives CDR1 DFQATT, CDR2 SNEGSKA (reference sequence). The CDR3 totals 13 residues.

The sample holds many counts of this clonotype. The junction shows a germline mismatch at one end, possibly a read error. This chain uses TRBV11-2 with TRBJ1-1, with D uncertain. This CDR3 comprises 15 residues. The germline gives CDR1 SGHAT, CDR2 FQNNGV. The CDR3 DNA reads as TGTGCCAGCAGCTTAGATCTCGGCCCAAACACTGGAGCTTTCTTT. This encodes CASSLDLGPNTGAFF.

Many counts were recorded for this clonotype. This chain connects TRBV6-2 or TRBV6-3 to TRBJ1-1, with D perhaps matching TRBD1 (5 bases). Trimming stripped 4 bases from V and 3 bases from J, with 9 bases between. Germline CDR1 MNHEY, CDR2 SVGEGT. The CDR3 loop spans 13 amino acids. CDR3 bases: TGTGCCAGCAGTTTTGGGACTTACACTGAAGCTTTCTTT. This encodes CASSFGTYTEAFF.

This clonotype was counted many times. This chain links TRBV27 with TRBJ2-7, with a possible D match to TRBD2 (6 bases). The CDR3 totals 15 residues. Looked up from germline, CDR1 is MNHEY and CDR2 is SMNVEV (reference sequence). The V end was cut by 6 bases, the J end by 3 bases, with 18 bases between. In DNA, the CDR3 is TGTGCCAGCAGCTTCATCACCGGGAGATACTACGAGCAGTACTTC. Translated, it gives CASSFITGRYYEQYF.

The J gene is TRBJ2-5, the V gene TRBV25-1; a possible D gene is TRBD1 (6 bases). Germline loops: CDR1 MGHDK, CDR2 SYGVNS. This CDR3 comprises 12 residues. The V gene lost 10 bases and the J gene lost 5 bases, with 14 bases spanning the gap. The CDR3 sequence is CATQGPSETQYF. The CDR3 DNA reads as TGTGCCACACAGGGTCCATCGGAGACCCAGTACTTC.

This clonotype came up many times. The V call is TRBV20-1, the J call TRBJ2-7; D is perhaps TRBD2 (6 bases). Per the germline V gene, CDR1 is DFQATT and CDR2 is SNEGSKA (reference sequence). Trimming took 1 base from V and 2 from J, leaving 12 bases between them. CDR3 size: 14 residues. The CDR3 nucleotides are TGCAGTGCTAGAGGGGACTCAAACACCTACGAGCAGTACTTC. Its protein product is CSARGDSNTYEQYF.

This clonotype was recorded many times. V usage is TRBV6-1 and J usage is TRBJ2-6; D gene ambiguous. V was pared by 4 bases and J by 0 bases, with 7 bases between. CDR3 size: 15 residues. Germline-derived CDR1 and CDR2 are MNHNS and SASEGT. The CDR3 DNA follows: TGTGCCAGCAGTGCCTCGTTCTCTGGGGCCAACGTCCTGACTTTC. It yields the protein CASSASFSGANVLTF.

In its sample, this clonotype was seen many times. The V and J genes are TRBV24-1 and TRBJ2-7, with 10 bases matching TRBD1. The CDR3 has 15 amino acids. Germline assignment: CDR1 KGHDR and CDR2 SFDVKD. Trimming took 4 bases from V and 3 from J; bases not matched to a gene: 5. The CDR3 spells CATSESGTGVYEQYF. DNA for the CDR3: TGTGCCACCAGTGAATCCGGGACAGGGGTCTACGAGCAGTACTTC.

This sequence joins TRBV18 and TRBJ2-5; 9 bases match TRBD2. In germline, CDR1 is KGHSH, CDR2 LQKENI. This CDR3 is built from 14 residues. Trimming cost V 3 bases and J 5 bases; bases outside gene matches: 4. The CDR3 DNA follows: TGTGCCAGCTCACCTCTAGCGGGGTGGGAGACCCAGTACTTC. It translates to CASSPLAGWETQYF.

At least ten counts were recorded for this clonotype. V and J are TRBV7-2 and TRBJ2-4; D is possibly TRBD1 (5 bases). Per germline, CDR1 SGHTA and CDR2 FQGNSA. The CDR3 has 15 amino acids. Trimming took 7 bases from V and 0 from J, leaving 13 bases between them. In DNA form, the CDR3 reads TGTGCCAGCAAGATAGACAGTCTAGCCAAAAACATTCAGTACTTC. Its protein product is CASKIDSLAKNIQYF. The full variable domain, with the rest looked up from reference TRBV7-2 and TRBJ2-4, is GAGVSQSPSNKVTEKGKDVELRCDPISGHTALYWYRQSLGQGLEFLIYFQGNSAPDKSGLPSDRFSAERTGGSVSTLTIQRTQQEDSAVYLCASKIDSLAKNIQYFGAGTRLSVL.

This clonotype was counted at least ten times. The genes are TRBV4-3 and TRBJ2-7; D is unresolved. Trimming left V 1 base short and J 7 bases short, with 11 bases between. There are 13 residues in the CDR3. Germline-derived CDR1 and CDR2 are LGHNA and YSLEER. CDR3: CASSQVTWEEQYF. The CDR3 region has the DNA TGCGCCAGCAGCCAAGTTACCTGGGAAGAGCAGTACTTC.

The genes are TRBV7-9 and TRBJ2-7, with D unclear. Trimming shortened V by 5 bases and J by 0 bases, and 11 bases separated the two germline ends. Germline lookup yields CDR1 SEHNR and CDR2 FQNEAQ (reference sequence). The length of the CDR3 is 14 residues. The CDR3 loop reads CASSGTFNSYEQYF. CDR3 DNA: TGTGCCAGCAGCGGAACTTTTAACTCCTACGAGCAGTACTTC.

This clonotype was observed at least ten times. The chain uses TRBV7-8 and TRBJ1-1; D is possibly TRBD1 (5 bases). The length of the CDR3 is 15 residues. Trimming took 0 bases from V and 6 from J, leaving 14 bases between them. The germline V gene encodes CDR1 SGHVS and CDR2 FQNEAQ. DNA for the CDR3: TGTGCCAGCAGCTTAGCATCCCACCAGGGCTCTGAAGCTTTCTTT. Its protein is CASSLASHQGSEAFF.

This clonotype has a count of ten or more. V usage is TRBV20-1 and J usage is TRBJ2-7, with 8 bases lining up with TRBD1. The CDR3 has 13 residues. Trimming at V came to 6 bases and at J to 6 bases, leaving 10 bases not matched to a gene. CDR1 is DFQATT, CDR2 SNEGSKA, per germline (reference sequence). The CDR3 loop reads CSAGTGVLLEQYF. DNA for the CDR3: TGCAGTGCCGGGACAGGTGTTTTGCTCGAGCAGTACTTC.

This clonotype was seen once. This chain uses TRBV6-5 with TRBJ2-5; 8 nucleotides align to TRBD2. Germline CDR1 MNHEY, CDR2 SVGAGI. The CDR3 contains 15 residues. Unmatched junction bases numbered 5, after V lost 0 bases and J lost 5 bases. The CDR3 spells CASSYSMLAGETQYF. In DNA form, the CDR3 reads TGTGCCAGCAGTTACTCGATGTTAGCGGGGGAGACCCAGTACTTC.

Ten or more counts support this clonotype. J is TRBJ2-2 and V is TRBV27; no definite D call. The CDR3 is made up of 14 amino acids. Germline-derived CDR1 and CDR2 are MNHEY and SMNVEV (reference sequence). The ends were cut back, 6 bases at V and 7 bases at J, with 15 bases in the middle. The CDR3 DNA follows: TGTGCCAGCAGGCCCAGAGAGGTGGGCGGGGAGCTGTTTTTT. Amino acid sequence: CASRPREVGGELFF.

This clonotype was seen just once. The chain has TRBV12-3 or TRBV12-4 and TRBJ1-2; TRBD1 agrees at 12 bases. Trimming removed 6 bases from V and 4 bases from J; junction bases left unmatched: 3. The CDR3 totals 14 residues. The DNA of the CDR3 is TGTGCCAGCAGGGGACAGGGGGCCGTCTATGGCTACACCTTC. Translated, it gives CASRGQGAVYGYTF.

This clonotype has at least ten counts. The chain is built from TRBV20-1 and TRBJ1-1; D perhaps matches TRBD1 (6 bases). The CDR3 runs 13 residues. V was clipped by 5 bases and J by 0 bases, with 10 bases between them. The germline gives CDR1 DFQATT, CDR2 SNEGSKA (reference sequence). The CDR3 coding sequence is TGCAGTGCTGGGACATATCTGAACACTGAAGCTTTCTTT. Its translation is CSAGTYLNTEAFF.

This clonotype was recorded many times. V is TRBV27 and J is TRBJ2-5; D not resolved. The V end was cut by 2 bases, the J end by 2 bases, with 6 bases between. Looked up from germline, CDR1 is MNHEY and CDR2 is SMNVEV (reference sequence). The CDR3 totals 13 residues. CDR3: CASSLVAQETQYF. DNA for the CDR3: TGTGCCAGCAGTTTAGTTGCGCAAGAGACCCAGTACTTC.

The chain is built from TRBV7-9 and TRBJ2-5, with 7 nucleotides matching TRBD2. Germline trimming cut 5 bases from V and 3 bases from J; bases unmatched to any gene: 6. Looked up from germline, CDR1 is SEHNR and CDR2 is FQNEAQ (reference sequence). The CDR3 contains 14 residues. The CDR3 here is CASSPGTTKETQYF. The CDR3 DNA is TGTGCCAGCAGCCCGGGGACTACTAAAGAGACCCAGTACTTC.

This clonotype was seen at least ten times. The chain has TRBV30 and TRBJ2-7; 8 nucleotides align to TRBD2. The CDR3 spans 12 residues. The ends lost 7 bases at V and 7 bases at J; junction bases unmatched: 9. Germline lookup yields CDR1 GTSNPN and CDR2 SVGIG (reference sequence). CDR3 amino acids: CASGLVDEEQYF. Here the CDR3 DNA reads TGTGCCTCGGGACTAGTAGACGAAGAGCAGTACTTC.

The CDR3 here is CSVYPALANTEAFF. The CDR3, as DNA: TGCAGCGTTTATCCCGCCTTGGCTAACACTGAAGCTTTCTTT. V is TRBV29-1 and J is TRBJ1-1, with D uncertain. V lost 5 bases and J 2 bases, leaving 15 bases between the germline ends. The germline V gene has CDR1 SQVTM and CDR2 ANQGSEA. This CDR3 contains 14 residues.

The chain recombines TRBV24-1 with TRBJ2-4; 9 bases agree with TRBD1. This CDR3 comprises 15 residues. V was clipped by 3 bases and J by 7 bases; unmatched bases: 6. Germline-derived CDR1 and CDR2 are KGHDR and SFDVKD. The CDR3 region has the DNA TGTGCCACCAGTGATGTGGGACAGGGCGGTAACATTCAGTACTTC. It translates to CATSDVGQGGNIQYF.

V usage is TRBV6-1 and J usage is TRBJ2-2, with 12 bases lining up with TRBD2. This CDR3 is built from 17 residues. Germline V gene lookup returns CDR1 MNHNS and CDR2 SASEGT. V dropped 6 bases and J dropped 0; count of bases not matched to a gene: 5. CDR3 bases: TGTGCCAGCAGGCTAGCGGGAGGGTGGGCGAACACCGGGGAGCTGTTTTTT. This codes for CASRLAGGWANTGELFF.

This clonotype was seen many times. The CDR3 DNA sequence: TGCAGCGTTAAAACAGGGGCTGGAAATCAGCCCCAGCATTTT. This codes for CSVKTGAGNQPQHF. The rearrangement links TRBV29-1 to TRBJ1-5, with 7 bases fitting TRBD1. CDR3 length: 14 amino acids. J was trimmed by 4 bases and V by 5 bases; bases with no gene match: 8. CDR1 and CDR2 (germline): SQVTM, ANQGSEA. The full variable domain, in which reference TRBV29-1 and TRBJ1-5 provide the parts outside the CDR3, is SAVISQKPSRDICQRGTSLTIQCQVDSQVTMMFWYRQQPGQSLTLIATANQGSEATYESGFVIDKFPISRPNLTFSTLTVSNMSPEDSSIYLCSVKTGAGNQPQHFGDGTRLSIL.

This clonotype has ten or more counts. This rearrangement joins TRBV27 to TRBJ1-3; D remains ambiguous. The CDR3 contains 15 residues. Germline values: CDR1 MNHEY, CDR2 SMNVEV (reference sequence). Trimming pared 8 bases from V and 1 base from J, leaving 15 bases between. DNA for the CDR3: TGTGCCAGCGGTAAGATCCAGGATTCTGGAAACACCATATATTTT. Its protein product is CASGKIQDSGNTIYF.